The next 22 T cell receptor beta chains were all read from a single sample in a study of shared clonotypes between healthy human individuals. Profiled with immunoSEQ multiplex PCR; TCRdb holds only in-frame clones, not every one. Counted here are some 690,000 clones, around 90% occurring once; the ten biggest clones make up 34%. Sequencing input: memory CD8+ T cells from PBMCs. Subset given: CD45RO+ cells pooled with CCR7-negative TemRA cells. These receptors all come from a man aged 18 to 29 in good health. Some clones in this sample may be carry-over from other donors' samples.

The V gene is TRBV6-4, the J gene TRBJ2-1; perhaps TRBD2 as D (5 bases). The CDR3 sequence is 14 residues long. The germline CDR1 and CDR2 sequences are MRHNA and SNTAGT. Trimming cost V 3 bases and J 6 bases, with 12 bases left between them. The CDR3 spells CASSERSGVNEQFF. The DNA for the CDR3 is TGTGCCAGCAGTGAAAGGTCCGGGGTCAATGAGCAGTTCTTC.

The gene calls are TRBV29-1 and TRBJ2-2, with TRBD2 identical over 7 bases. The CDR3 sequence is 13 residues long. Germline CDR1 SQVTM, CDR2 ANQGSEA. V trimming: 7 bases; J trimming: 8 bases; junction bases outside the gene matches: 10. This chain's CDR3 is CSARAGETGELFF. DNA for the CDR3: TGCAGCGCCAGGGCGGGAGAGACTGGGGAGCTGTTTTTT.

This chain joins TRBV9 and TRBJ2-2, with 7 bases identical to TRBD1. The V gene's germline CDR1 is SGDLS and CDR2 YYNGEE. V shed 4 bases and J 6 bases; nucleotides not matched to a gene: 12. The CDR3 has 16 residues. CDR3 residues: CASSPRNDRAAGELFF. CDR3 sequence (DNA): TGTGCCAGCAGCCCCCGGAATGACAGGGCAGCCGGGGAGCTGTTTTTT. Full variable domain (rest looked up from reference TRBV9 and TRBJ2-2): DSGVTQTPKHLITATGQRVTLRCSPRSGDLSVYWYQQSLDQGLQFLIQYYNGEERAKGNILERFSAQQFPDLHSELNLSSLELGDSALYFCASSPRNDRAAGELFFGEGSRLTVL.

The CDR3 DNA follows: TGTGCCACCACCAGCCCTGCCGCTGTAGCGCCCCAAGAGACCCAGTACTTC. It is translated as CATTSPAAVAPQETQYF. The chain uses TRBV15 and TRBJ2-5, with a weak D call TRBD2 (5 bases). This CDR3 region has 17 residues. Trimming pared 7 bases from V and 1 base from J, leaving 22 bases between. Germline assignment: CDR1 LNHNV and CDR2 YYDKDF (reference sequence).

The chain employs TRBV6-5 and TRBJ2-2, with TRBD1 matching 9 bases. The V gene's germline CDR1 is MNHEY and CDR2 SVGAGI. The CDR3 contains 15 residues. The trim removed 5 bases at V and 3 bases at J, leaving 4 bases unmatched. The CDR3 protein is CASSAWTGDTGELFF. Written as DNA, the CDR3 is TGTGCCAGCAGTGCCTGGACAGGGGACACCGGGGAGCTGTTTTTT.

The chain carries TRBV7-2 and TRBJ2-1; the D gene is possibly TRBD2 (6 bases). The CDR3 contains 12 residues. The germline V and J ends were trimmed by 6 bases and 9 bases, with 12 bases remaining between them. Germline lookup yields CDR1 SGHTA and CDR2 FQGNSA. CDR3 DNA: TGTGCCAGCAGGGGGATGGGGGGTGAGCAGTTCTTC. Amino acids: CASRGMGGEQFF.

The chain joins TRBV7-4 to TRBJ2-5; D remains ambiguous. Trimming took off 11 bases at V and 1 base at J, with 5 bases between the two ends. Germline values: CDR1 SGHVT, CDR2 SQSDAQ. The CDR3 is 10 residues long. CDR3 protein: CAPLQETQYF. The CDR3 coding sequence is TGTGCCCCCCTCCAAGAGACCCAGTACTTC.

The chain uses TRBV9 and TRBJ2-6; no definite D call. The CDR3 runs 15 residues. The V and J ends lost 3 bases and 0 bases respectively, with 7 bases between them. Germline-derived CDR1 and CDR2 are SGDLS and YYNGEE. This chain's CDR3 is CASSGASSGANVLTF. For the CDR3, the DNA is TGTGCCAGCAGCGGTGCTAGCTCTGGGGCCAACGTCCTGACTTTC.

The chain has TRBV7-9 and TRBJ2-2; 13 nucleotides agree with TRBD2. Trimming cost V 4 bases and J 4 bases; bases outside gene matches: 3. Germline V gene data show CDR1 as SEHNR and CDR2 as FQNEAQ (reference sequence). The CDR3 length is 16 residues. The CDR3 coding sequence is TGTGCCAGCAGCTCAGGACTAGCGGGAGTCACCGGGGAGCTGTTTTTT. Its protein is CASSSGLAGVTGELFF.

This clone was recorded once. V gene TRBV29-1 combines with J gene TRBJ1-5; D is possibly TRBD1 (5 bases). The CDR3 runs to 13 residues. V lost 7 bases and J 4 bases, leaving 14 bases between the germline ends. From germline, CDR1 is SQVTM and CDR2 ANQGSEA. CDR3 in amino acids: CSAAGVGNQPQHF. CDR3 coding DNA: TGCAGCGCCGCGGGGGTAGGTAATCAGCCCCAGCATTTT.

V and J are TRBV16 and TRBJ2-1, with TRBD2 identical over 9 bases. The junction had 9 bases not matched to a gene; V was cut back by 1 base and J by 8 bases. There are 16 residues in the CDR3. Germline assignment: CDR1 KGHSY and CDR2 FQNENV. CDR3: CASSQLGVAGDYEQFF. CDR3 DNA: TGTGCCAGCAGCCAATTGGGAGTAGCGGGAGACTATGAGCAGTTCTTC. The full variable domain, with the rest looked up from reference TRBV16 and TRBJ2-1, is GEEVAQTPKHLVRGEGQKAKLYCAPIKGHSYVFWYQQVLKNEFKFLISFQNENVFDETGMPKERFSAKCLPNSPCSLEIQATKLEDSAVYFCASSQLGVAGDYEQFFGPGTRLTVL.

The chain is built from TRBV10-3 and TRBJ2-7; D might be TRBD1 or TRBD2, each matching 5 bases. Germline CDR1 ENHRY, CDR2 SYGVKD. Trimming cost V 4 bases and J 3 bases, with 10 bases left between them. The CDR3 consists of 13 residues. The CDR3 loop is CAISAGPIYEQYF. In DNA, the CDR3 is TGTGCCATCAGTGCGGGACCGATCTACGAGCAGTACTTC.

J is TRBJ2-1 and V is TRBV27, with 9 bases lining up with TRBD1. Germline V gene sequence: CDR1 MNHEY, CDR2 SMNVEV (reference sequence). This CDR3 comprises 16 residues. Losses at the gene ends were 7 bases for V and 0 bases for J; bases not matched to a gene: 7. CDR3 in DNA: TGTGCCAGCACCCAAGACAGGGGGGTCTCCTACAATGAGCAGTTCTTC. Residues: CASTQDRGVSYNEQFF.

The rearrangement links TRBV9 to TRBJ1-2; unclear D gene. This CDR3 region has 15 residues. Germline values: CDR1 SGDLS, CDR2 YYNGEE. V lost 0 bases to trimming and J lost 5 bases, with 14 bases between them. The CDR3 DNA reads TGTGCCAGCAGCGTAGATCCGGGCCAAAATTATGGCTACACCTTC. Translation: CASSVDPGQNYGYTF.

The chain couples TRBV6-5 to TRBJ2-1, with TRBD1 identical over 10 bases. Germline assignment: CDR1 MNHEY and CDR2 SVGAGI. The CDR3 sequence is 15 residues long. V was pared by 1 base and J by 5 bases, with 2 bases of the junction left unmatched. The CDR3 here is CASSYLGTGDNEQFF. The CDR3 DNA follows: TGTGCCAGCAGTTACTTGGGGACAGGGGACAATGAGCAGTTCTTC.

The rearrangement uses TRBV7-6 and TRBJ2-1; D perhaps matches TRBD2 (5 bases). The V end lost 5 bases, the J end lost 6 bases, and 17 bases lay between the germline ends. The CDR3 has 15 residues. The V gene's germline CDR1 is SGHVS and CDR2 FNYEAQ. In DNA form, the CDR3 reads TGTGCCAGCAGCCGACTACGGCTAGCCAGCAATGAGCAGTTCTTC. Encoded protein: CASSRLRLASNEQFF.

This clone was picked up one time. J is TRBJ2-3 and V is TRBV10-1; TRBD2 is a possible D gene (6 bases). The CDR3 has 15 amino acids. Germline CDR1 reads WNHNN; CDR2 reads SYGVQD (reference sequence). Trimming removed 7 bases at V and 1 base at J, with 15 bases between. CDR3 residues: CASNEGVAGTDTQYF. CDR3 coding DNA: TGCGCCAGCAACGAGGGAGTAGCGGGCACAGATACGCAGTATTTT.

V gene TRBV19 combines with J gene TRBJ2-1, with 10 bases aligning to TRBD1. The V and J ends lost 6 bases and 5 bases, in that order; junction bases with no gene match: 7. The germline CDR1 and CDR2 sequences are LNHDA and SQIVND (reference sequence). The CDR3 is made up of 15 amino acids. Here the CDR3 reads CASRPRDRGHNEQFF. CDR3 coding DNA: TGTGCCAGTAGGCCCCGGGACAGGGGACACAATGAGCAGTTCTTC. The complete variable domain, with remaining parts taken from reference TRBV19 and TRBJ2-1, reads DGGITQSPKYLFRKEGQNVTLSCEQNLNHDAMYWYRQDPGQGLRLIYYSQIVNDFQKGDIAEGYSVSREKKESFPLTVTSAQKNPTAFYLCASRPRDRGHNEQFFGPGTRLTVL.

The V and J genes are TRBV9 and TRBJ1-1; D is possibly TRBD1 (5 bases). This CDR3 has 13 amino acids. Germline CDR1 and CDR2: SGDLS and YYNGEE. Trimming took off 4 bases at V and 1 base at J, with 8 bases between the two ends. CDR3 protein: CASSLGENTEAFF. The CDR3 coding sequence is TGTGCCAGCAGCCTAGGGGAGAACACTGAAGCTTTCTTT.

The V gene is TRBV4-1, the J gene TRBJ1-1; D gene unclear. Germline values: CDR1 MGHRA, CDR2 YSYEKL. Trimming shortened V by 3 bases and J by 3 bases, and 2 bases separated the two germline ends. This CDR3 spans 11 amino acids. This CDR3 is CASSHDTEAFF. In nucleotides, the CDR3 is TGCGCCAGCAGCCACGACACTGAAGCTTTCTTT.

The chain has TRBV7-2 and TRBJ2-7; 11 bases fit TRBD2. Germline CDR1 SGHTA, CDR2 FQGNSA. The CDR3 is 14 residues long. With 5 bases clipped from V and 3 bases from J, the junction kept 3 bases outside the gene matches. The chain's CDR3 is CASSVTSGSYEQYF. The CDR3, as DNA: TGTGCCAGCAGCGTCACTAGCGGGAGCTACGAGCAGTACTTC.

The gene calls are TRBV19 and TRBJ2-1; TRBD2 is a possible D gene (6 bases). The CDR3 contains 15 residues. From germline, CDR1 is LNHDA and CDR2 SQIVND (reference sequence). V was cut by 7 bases and J by 8 bases, with 21 bases left in between. CDR3 amino acids: CASTKRLERRDEQFF. The CDR3 nucleotides read TGTGCCAGTACAAAACGACTAGAACGAAGGGATGAGCAGTTCTTC.